Each of the 30 T cell receptor beta chains below was sequenced from the same sample in a study of OX40 agonist ivuxolimab in advanced cancers. TCRdb's table, derived via immunoSEQ multiplex PCR, lists solely in-frame clones and lacks some. The sample lists tens of thousands of clones, approximately 85% occurring once. Sequenced material: CD4+ or CD8+ T cells sorted from blood, taken in a trial of the OX40 agonist ivuxolimab. These receptors were obtained from an adult with an advanced solid tumor such as melanoma, head and neck, liver or kidney cancer.

The sample holds one count of this clone. V and J are TRBV27 and TRBJ2-1, with 8 bases that match TRBD1. The V and J ends lost 6 bases and 8 bases, in that order; junction bases with no gene match: 9. The length of the CDR3 is 14 residues. The germline CDR1 and CDR2 sequences are MNHEY and SMNVEV (reference sequence). The CDR3 loop is CASSPTGGWDEQFF. CDR3 in DNA: TGTGCCAGCAGCCCCACAGGGGGGTGGGATGAGCAGTTCTTC.

J is TRBJ2-7 and V is TRBV11-2; 9 nucleotides align to TRBD1. With V trimmed by 3 bases and J by 6 bases, 12 bases remained unmatched. CDR3 length: 16 amino acids. The germline CDR1 and CDR2 sequences are SGHAT and FQNNGV. CDR3 in amino acids: CASSFPSGQGIGEQYF. The CDR3 nucleotides read TGTGCCAGCAGCTTCCCCTCGGGACAGGGAATCGGCGAGCAGTACTTC.

Notes on this clone: The sample contains more than one DNA sequence encoding this CDR3. This rearrangement joins TRBV13 to TRBJ2-7; D is possibly TRBD1 (5 bases). Trimming left V 5 bases short and J 1 base short, with 9 bases between. Germline lookup yields CDR1 PRHDT and CDR2 FYEKMQ (reference sequence). The CDR3 is 13 residues long. CDR3 in amino acids: CASSPGLSYEQYF. In DNA form, the CDR3 reads TGTGCCAGCAGCCCAGGGTTATCCTACGAGCAGTACTTC.

In its sample, this clone was seen a few times. V is TRBV4-1 and J is TRBJ2-5; 13 nucleotides line up with TRBD2. Unmatched junction bases numbered 4, after V lost 0 bases and J lost 3 bases. Per germline, CDR1 MGHRA and CDR2 YSYEKL. The CDR3 extends over 17 amino acids. CDR3 DNA sequence: TGCGCCAGCAGCCAAGATGACACTAGCGGGAGGGAAGAGACCCAGTACTTC. This encodes CASSQDDTSGREETQYF.

Only a few counts were recorded for this clone. The rearrangement links TRBV10-3 to TRBJ1-2; weak D call: TRBD1 (6 bases). Trimming stripped 11 bases from V and 5 bases from J, with 18 bases between. The CDR3 has 13 residues. Germline CDR1 ENHRY, CDR2 SYGVKD. The CDR3 coding sequence is TGTGCCGTCCGCCCAAAGGGGGAGTATGGCTACACCTTC. It codes for CAVRPKGEYGYTF.

V and J are TRBV5-1 and TRBJ2-1, with D perhaps TRBD2 (5 bases). This CDR3 has 16 residues. The germline V gene encodes CDR1 SGHRS and CDR2 YFSETQ. Trimming pared 2 bases from V and 0 bases from J, leaving 12 bases between. CDR3 region: CASSFIPGSSYNEQFF. CDR3 bases: TGCGCCAGCAGCTTCATTCCGGGAAGCTCCTACAATGAGCAGTTCTTC.

The chain uses TRBV7-2 and TRBJ2-3; D might be TRBD2 (5 bases). CDR1 SGHTA and CDR2 FQGNSA come from the germline V gene. CDR3 size: 14 residues. V was shortened by 7 bases and J by 0 bases, with 11 bases between the two germline ends. CDR3 sequence reads: CASMEASSTDTQYF. In nucleotides, the CDR3 is TGTGCCAGCATGGAGGCTTCTAGCACAGATACGCAGTATTTT.

The genes are TRBV4-3 and TRBJ2-2; no definite D call. In germline, CDR1 is LGHNA, CDR2 YSLEER. The CDR3 runs 14 residues. V dropped 0 bases and J dropped 1 base, with 3 bases sitting between them. CDR3 residues: CASSQDLNTGELFF. CDR3 bases: TGCGCCAGCAGCCAAGATCTGAACACCGGGGAGCTGTTTTTT.

The chain links TRBV18 to TRBJ2-4; D perhaps matches TRBD1 (6 bases). V gave up 0 bases and J gave up 0 bases, with 9 bases separating them. The CDR3 has 16 residues. The germline V gene has CDR1 KGHSH and CDR2 LQKENI. CDR3 amino acids: CASSPPPGEAKNIQYF. The CDR3 coding sequence is TGTGCCAGCTCACCACCTCCAGGGGAAGCCAAAAACATTCAGTACTTC. Combining the CDR3 with reference TRBV18 and TRBJ2-4 gives the whole variable domain NAGVMQNPRHLVRRRGQEARLRCSPMKGHSHVYWYRQLPEEGLKFMVYLQKENIIDESGMPKERFSAEFPKEGPSILRIQQVVRGDSAAYFCASSPPPGEAKNIQYFGAGTRLSVL.

The rearrangement links TRBV9 to TRBJ2-5, with TRBD2 as a possible D gene (5 bases). Between the trimmed V and J ends, which lost 4 bases and 2 bases, there was a span of 18 bases. Germline assignment: CDR1 SGDLS and CDR2 YYNGEE. The CDR3 covers 16 residues. CDR3 in DNA: TGTGCCAGCAGCACGGCTGGAAGCGGAGTTCAAGAGACCCAGTACTTC. Protein: CASSTAGSGVQETQYF.

The rearrangement joins TRBV6-1 to TRBJ2-5; D is perhaps TRBD2 (6 bases). Trimming took off 4 bases at V and 5 bases at J, with 11 bases between the two ends. Germline V CDR1 and CDR2: MNHNS, SASEGT. The CDR3 contains 13 residues. This chain's CDR3 is CASSAGVEETQYF. For the CDR3, the DNA is TGTGCCAGCAGTGCGGGAGTGGAGGAGACCCAGTACTTC.

V is TRBV7-9 and J is TRBJ2-3; the D is unclear. The CDR3 has 15 residues. Germline CDR1 SEHNR, CDR2 FQNEAQ (reference sequence). V lost 3 bases and J lost 0, with 10 bases in between. CDR3: CASSLGGVSTDTQYF. CDR3 DNA: TGTGCCAGCAGCTTGGGTGGGGTAAGCACAGATACGCAGTATTTT.

The V gene is TRBV6-5, the J gene TRBJ2-7, with 7 bases identical to TRBD1. The CDR3 is 14 residues long. CDR1 and CDR2 (germline): MNHEY, SVGAGI. The ends lost 6 bases at V and 2 bases at J; junction bases unmatched: 7. CDR3 coding DNA: TGTGCCAGCAGGGCTGACAGGGAAACCTACGAGCAGTACTTC. Its protein is CASRADRETYEQYF.

The table lists this clone with a count of one. The V gene is TRBV7-8, the J gene TRBJ1-2, with a weak D call TRBD1 (5 bases). Trimming took off 5 bases at V and 4 bases at J, with 17 bases between the two ends. The germline gives CDR1 SGHVS, CDR2 FQNEAQ. This CDR3 has 15 residues. CDR3 nucleotides: TGTGCCAGCAGCAGGGGTCTTGAAATAGGCTATGGCTACACCTTC. This gives the protein CASSRGLEIGYGYTF.

This clone has just one count. The chain recombines TRBV4-3 with TRBJ2-5; possibly TRBD2 for D (7 bases). The CDR3 totals 16 residues. Per germline, CDR1 LGHNA and CDR2 YSLEER. The V end was cut by 1 base, the J end by 2 bases, with 14 bases between. The CDR3 DNA reads as TGCGCCAGCAGCCAAGTCGTCAGGGGAGGGCAAGAGACCCAGTACTTC. Its protein product is CASSQVVRGGQETQYF.

The J gene is TRBJ2-7, the V gene TRBV7-2, with 9 nucleotides matching TRBD2. V lost 1 base and J lost 3; bases outside the gene matches: 4. The CDR3 has 15 residues. CDR1 is SGHTA and CDR2 is FQGNSA in the germline V gene. CDR3 nucleotides: TGTGCCAGCAGCTTAGAACTAGCGGGTGTCTACGAGCAGTACTTC. It specifies CASSLELAGVYEQYF.

About this clone itself: Other nucleotide sequences in the sample specify the same CDR3. The J gene is TRBJ2-2, the V gene TRBV7-9; the D is unclear. CDR3 length: 12 amino acids. From germline, CDR1 is SEHNR and CDR2 FQNEAQ (reference sequence). Trimming cost V 5 bases and J 1 base, with 2 bases left between them. The CDR3 nucleotides read TGTGCCAGCAGCCTGAACACCGGGGAGCTGTTTTTT. This gives the protein CASSLNTGELFF.

The CDR3 sequence is CASSQTGQGYYEQYF. CDR3 in DNA: TGTGCCAGCAGTCAAACGGGACAGGGGTACTACGAGCAGTACTTC. The rearrangement joins TRBV2 to TRBJ2-7; TRBD1 aligns across 10 bases. Germline V lookup: CDR1 SNHLY, CDR2 FYNNEI. The CDR3 runs 15 residues. V lost 5 bases and J lost 3; bases outside the gene matches: 7.

The V and J genes are TRBV30 and TRBJ2-7; 9 positions agree with TRBD2. Looked up from germline, CDR1 is GTSNPN and CDR2 is SVGIG (reference sequence). With V trimmed by 8 bases and J by 7 bases, 12 bases remained unmatched. The CDR3 covers 13 residues. CDR3 nucleotide sequence: TGTGCCCGAGGCAATAGCGGGAGTGATGAGCAGTACTTC. The encoded protein is CARGNSGSDEQYF.

The chain joins TRBV19 to TRBJ2-7; 7 nucleotides agree with TRBD1. Per the germline V gene, CDR1 is LNHDA and CDR2 is SQIVND (reference sequence). With 6 bases clipped from V and 0 bases from J, the junction kept 2 bases outside the gene matches. The CDR3 consists of 13 residues. In DNA form, the CDR3 reads TGTGCCAGTAGGGGACAGAACTCCTACGAGCAGTACTTC. Protein: CASRGQNSYEQYF. Full variable domain (outside the CDR3, taken from reference TRBV19 and TRBJ2-7): DGGITQSPKYLFRKEGQNVTLSCEQNLNHDAMYWYRQDPGQGLRLIYYSQIVNDFQKGDIAEGYSVSREKKESFPLTVTSAQKNPTAFYLCASRGQNSYEQYFGPGTRLTVT.

The chain is built from TRBV16 and TRBJ1-4; tentatively, D is TRBD1 (5 bases). This CDR3 is built from 14 residues. Looked up from germline, CDR1 is KGHSY and CDR2 is FQNENV. V was trimmed by 4 bases and J by 6 bases, leaving 12 bases between them. For the CDR3, the DNA is TGTGCCAGCAGCCCGCCGAGGGGCGATGAAAAACTGTTTTTT. This translates into CASSPPRGDEKLFF.

The chain joins TRBV28 to TRBJ2-7; no firm D call. Germline V CDR1 and CDR2: MDHEN, SYDVKM. The V end lost 6 bases, the J end lost 3 bases, and 9 bases lay between the germline ends. The CDR3 extends over 12 amino acids. The chain's CDR3 is CASSPQNYEQYF. CDR3 DNA sequence: TGTGCCAGCAGCCCGCAAAACTACGAGCAGTACTTC.

The chain employs TRBV5-6 and TRBJ1-3, with D possibly being TRBD1 (5 bases). Germline V lookup: CDR1 SGHDT, CDR2 YYEEEE. The CDR3 covers 16 residues. V was clipped by 5 bases and J by 4 bases, with 19 bases between them. The CDR3: CASSPATDPLGNTIYF. CDR3 nucleotides: TGTGCCAGCAGTCCCGCGACAGATCCTTTAGGAAACACCATATATTTT.

CDR3 amino acids: CASSRYLGTGGLDEQFF. DNA for the CDR3: TGTGCCAGCAGCCGCTACCTCGGGACAGGGGGCCTCGATGAGCAGTTCTTC. This rearrangement joins TRBV14 to TRBJ2-1, with 12 bases identical to TRBD1. Trimming removed 4 bases from V and 8 bases from J; junction bases left unmatched: 12. The germline gives CDR1 SGHDN, CDR2 FVKESK. This CDR3 is built from 17 residues.

This chain uses TRBV5-4 with TRBJ2-7; the D gene is possibly TRBD1 (6 bases). Germline lookup yields CDR1 SGHNT and CDR2 YYREEE (reference sequence). The V end was cut by 4 bases, the J end by 0 bases, with 17 bases between. The CDR3 is made up of 16 amino acids. The CDR3 loop reads CASSGSGTRSSYEQYF. In DNA, the CDR3 is TGTGCCAGCAGCGGTTCAGGGACACGAAGCTCCTACGAGCAGTACTTC.

The chain uses TRBV6-6 and TRBJ2-7, with D possibly being TRBD1 (6 bases). The V gene lost 4 bases and the J gene lost 7 bases, with 14 bases spanning the gap. The CDR3 runs to 13 residues. CDR1 and CDR2 (germline): MNHNY, SVGAGI (reference sequence). The CDR3 protein is CASSSPQGWEQYF. The CDR3 bases are TGTGCCAGCAGTTCACCACAGGGATGGGAGCAGTACTTC.

The chain combines TRBV7-9 with TRBJ2-7; D might be TRBD2 (5 bases). Deletions cut 8 bases from V and 2 bases from J, with 16 bases between. This CDR3 comprises 14 residues. Germline CDR1 reads SEHNR; CDR2 reads FQNEAQ (reference sequence). CDR3 coding DNA: TGTGCCAGCTCACCCTTCGGGGTACCCTACGAGCAGTACTTC. Translation gives CASSPFGVPYEQYF.

In nucleotides, the CDR3 is TGCGCCAGCAGCCAAGACTGGTCCCGCGATGCCGAAAACATTCAGTACTTC. Encoded protein: CASSQDWSRDAENIQYF. The J gene is TRBJ2-4, the V gene TRBV4-3, with no clear D. The CDR3 sequence is 17 residues long. V dropped 0 bases and J dropped 5 bases, with 17 bases sitting between them. Germline V gene data show CDR1 as LGHNA and CDR2 as YSLEER.

This chain joins TRBV14 and TRBJ2-7; 9 bases are a match to TRBD2. Germline V gene lookup returns CDR1 SGHDN and CDR2 FVKESK. Trimming cost V 1 base and J 3 bases; bases outside gene matches: 7. The CDR3 contains 16 residues. CDR3 region: CASSQGPWREGYEQYF. The CDR3, as DNA: TGTGCCAGCAGCCAAGGCCCCTGGCGGGAGGGCTACGAGCAGTACTTC.

A word on this clone: The DNA is omitted, as the CDR3 cannot be located on it reliably, and the CDR3 follows TCRdb's listing. The chain employs TRBV28 and TRBJ2-5; the DNA was not compared with TRBD2, the D call given in the table. Both ends counted, the CDR3 spans 14 residues. Germline CDR1 and CDR2: MDHEN and SYDVKM. CDR3 sequence reads: CASSFGEGVDEQYF.